This TCR beta chain was documented in a study of shared clonotypes between healthy human individuals. Study at large: Samples came from two female and a few male donors aged 18 to 49. Each donor contributed plates that comprised three CD4 naive, three CD4 memory, two CD8 naive and one CD8 memory.

Study-wide results and limits: Enrolling few donors narrowed the genetic and exposure-history diversity that was represented.

The germline gives CDR1 LGHNA, CDR2 YSLEER. This CDR3 comprises 15 residues. Trimming cost V 5 bases and J 8 bases, with 16 bases left between them. In regard to this clone: As yet, its antigen is unknown.

For each subset, genomic DNA was distributed in equal portions over several immunoSEQ plates. The protocol was immunoSEQ multiplex PCR, while the TCRdb copy is restricted to in-frame clones and leaves out a portion. The sample lists around 940,000 clones, about 80% occurring once. Source material: memory CD4+ T cells sorted from blood. Documented subset: CD45RA-negative fraction. V usage is TRBV4-3 and J usage is TRBJ1-6; TRBD1 might be the D (6 bases). This TCR came from a man younger than 35 in good health. Written as DNA, the CDR3 is TGCGCCAGCAGCGGTCAGAAGGGGGATTATTCACCCCTCCACTTT. Its protein product is CASSGQKGDYSPLHF.